These 10 T cell receptor beta chains were all obtained from the same sample, sequenced in a study of CD8 T cells in ankylosing spondylitis. These receptors' targets are unknown. Via MiXCR, TCRdb re-called the 5' RACE reads, giving one row per CDR3 protein. The sample includes roughly 470,000 distinct CDR3 sequences, 25% to 30% of them seen just once. Overall study findings and caveats: Roughly eight highly homologous variants made up a TCR beta motif that seemed to typify ankylosing spondylitis blood.

The sample taken for sequencing was blood, either unsorted or a sorted T cell fraction (not recorded which). These TCRs come from a male donor with ankylosing spondylitis.

The chain combines TRBV20-1 with TRBJ2-1, with D possibly being TRBD1 or TRBD2 (6 bases each). Trimming cost V 4 bases and J 2 bases, with 12 bases left between them. CDR1 DFQATT and CDR2 SNEGSKA come from the germline V gene (reference sequence). The CDR3 contains 14 residues. The chain's CDR3 is CSAIGGLAYNEQFF. CDR3 sequence (DNA): TGCAGTGCTATAGGGGGGCTGGCCTACAATGAGCAGTTCTTC.

This chain links TRBV7-9 with TRBJ2-1; 10 nucleotides align to TRBD1. Germline V gene data show CDR1 as SEHNR and CDR2 as FQNEAQ (reference sequence). V trimming: 2 bases; J trimming: 4 bases; junction bases outside the gene matches: 2. The length of the CDR3 is 15 residues. The CDR3 bases are TGTGCCAGCAGCTTAATGGGACAGGGGTACAATGAGCAGTTCTTC. It translates to CASSLMGQGYNEQFF.

The V call is TRBV7-9, the J call TRBJ1-1, with D maybe TRBD1 (6 bases). The CDR3 loop spans 16 amino acids. Looked up from germline, CDR1 is SEHNR and CDR2 is FQNEAQ (reference sequence). The ends were cut back, 5 bases at V and 4 bases at J, with 20 bases in the middle. CDR3 residues: CASSELVLGGVTEAFF. The CDR3 nucleotides read TGTGCCAGCAGCGAGCTCGTATTAGGGGGGGTCACTGAAGCTTTCTTT. Filled out from reference TRBV7-9 and TRBJ1-1, the complete variable domain reads DTGVSQNPRHKITKRGQNVTFRCDPISEHNRLYWYRQTLGQGPEFLTYFQNEAQLEKSRLLSDRFSAERPKGSFSTLEIQRTEQGDSAMYLCASSELVLGGVTEAFFGQGTRLTVV.

The V call is TRBV24-1, the J call TRBJ2-5; a possible D gene is TRBD2 (5 bases). There are 15 residues in the CDR3. In germline, CDR1 is KGHDR, CDR2 SFDVKD. The V gene lost 1 base and the J gene lost 1 base, with 9 bases spanning the gap. The CDR3 protein is CATSDFPSGQETQYF. Written as DNA, the CDR3 is TGTGCCACCAGTGATTTCCCCAGCGGCCAAGAGACCCAGTACTTC.

This clonotype appeared many times. This rearrangement joins TRBV7-2 to TRBJ2-1; 12 bases line up with TRBD2. Trimming removed 4 bases from V and 6 bases from J; junction bases left unmatched: 7. The length of the CDR3 is 16 residues. Germline V gene lookup returns CDR1 SGHTA and CDR2 FQGNSA. The CDR3 reads CASSSSRLAGVNEQFF. The CDR3 DNA follows: TGTGCCAGCAGCTCAAGTCGACTAGCGGGAGTCAATGAGCAGTTCTTC.

This clonotype came up a few times. The chain recombines TRBV25-1 with TRBJ1-1; 7 bases are shared with TRBD1. The CDR3 extends over 16 amino acids. Germline-derived CDR1 and CDR2 are MGHDK and SYGVNS. V lost 5 bases, J lost 0 bases, and 9 bases stayed unmatched. CDR3 coding DNA: TGTGCCAGCAGTCCCCAAGGACAGGAGATGAACACTGAAGCTTTCTTT. Encoded protein: CASSPQGQEMNTEAFF.

This clonotype was counted only a few times. The V call is TRBV12-3 or TRBV12-4, the J call TRBJ1-5, with D perhaps matching TRBD1 (5 bases). The CDR3 loop spans 15 amino acids. Between the trimmed V and J ends, which lost 6 bases and 2 bases, there was a span of 14 bases. CDR3: CASSWDAGGNQPQHF. In nucleotides, the CDR3 is TGTGCCAGCAGCTGGGACGCGGGGGGCAATCAGCCCCAGCATTTT.

V gene TRBV20-1 combines with J gene TRBJ2-1; 13 nucleotides align to TRBD2. The CDR3 is 16 amino acids. Germline V gives CDR1 DFQATT, CDR2 SNEGSKA (reference sequence). The CDR3, as DNA: TGCAAGGTCGGACTAGCGGGAGCCCAGGCCTACAATGAGCAGTTCTTC. This codes for CKVGLAGAQAYNEQFF.

The chain is built from TRBV5-1 and TRBJ2-2; TRBD2 matches 11 bases. The CDR3 sequence is 17 residues long. The V gene end was trimmed by 3 bases and the J gene end by 7 bases; junction bases not matched to a gene: 11. Per germline, CDR1 SGHRS and CDR2 YFSETQ. The CDR3 is CASSSILAGARGGELFF. DNA for the CDR3: TGCGCCAGCAGCTCTATACTAGCGGGAGCCCGTGGCGGGGAGCTGTTTTTT.

This clonotype was recorded a few times. The chain uses TRBV5-1 and TRBJ2-7; 10 nucleotides line up with TRBD2. The trim removed 4 bases at V and 4 bases at J, leaving 14 bases unmatched. The CDR3 sequence is 17 residues long. Germline V gene data show CDR1 as SGHRS and CDR2 as YFSETQ. Here the CDR3 reads CASSPRPPGLALYEQYF. The DNA for the CDR3 is TGCGCCAGCAGCCCCAGACCCCCGGGACTAGCGCTATACGAGCAGTACTTC.